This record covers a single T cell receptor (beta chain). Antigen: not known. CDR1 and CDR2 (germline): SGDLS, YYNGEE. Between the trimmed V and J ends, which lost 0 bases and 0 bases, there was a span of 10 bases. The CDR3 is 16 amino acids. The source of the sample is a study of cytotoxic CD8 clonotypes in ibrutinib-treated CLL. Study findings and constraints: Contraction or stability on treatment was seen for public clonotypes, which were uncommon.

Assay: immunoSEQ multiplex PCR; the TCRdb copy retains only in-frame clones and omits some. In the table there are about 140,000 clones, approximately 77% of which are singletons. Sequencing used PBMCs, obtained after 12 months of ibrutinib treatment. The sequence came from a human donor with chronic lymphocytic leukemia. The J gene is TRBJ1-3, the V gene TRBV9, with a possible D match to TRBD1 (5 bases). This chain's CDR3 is CASSVGQPLSGNTIYF. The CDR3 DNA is TGTGCCAGCAGCGTAGGACAGCCGCTCTCTGGAAACACCATATATTTT.